This T cell receptor beta chain was recorded in a study of neoadjuvant anti-PD-1 for oral cavity cancer. Study at large: Patients without progression received a fourth nivolumab dose around day 43, then surgical resection on days 50-56. General study points: Pretreatment Treg/Th17 ratio correlated inversely with post-treatment tumor clonality.

The V gene's germline CDR1 is LGHNA and CDR2 YSLEER. This CDR3 is 17 amino acids long. Trimming removed 0 bases at V and 0 bases at J, with 13 bases between. Patients were newly diagnosed with stage II-IVA oral cavity squamous cell carcinoma without prior systemic or radiation treatment. Repertoires were generated with immunoSEQ multiplex PCR, while TCRdb's copy carries only in-frame clones and drops some. The sample has approximately 7,000 clones, roughly 70% seen once. With regard to this clone: Its antigen is undetermined.

The chain recombines TRBV4-3 with TRBJ2-3, with D unclear. The sequenced sample was PBMCs, obtained before nivolumab (anti-PD-1) treatment. This receptor was obtained from a person aged 35-79 years with oral cavity squamous cell carcinoma. The DNA of the CDR3 is TGCGCCAGCAGCCAAGATTACCACCCCGAGAGCACAGATACGCAGTATTTT. This translates into CASSQDYHPESTDTQYF.